Each of the 20 T cell receptor beta chains below was sequenced from the same sample in a study of blood T cells in healthy people across ages. Primed by a sample-barcoded 5' primer and a J-beta primer mix, a second PCR proceeded for 7 to 11 cycles. TCRdb analysed the 5' RACE reads with MiXCR anew, one entry per CDR3 protein. This sample yields about 720,000 distinct CDR3 sequences, of which about 24% are seen a single time; 20% to 25% belongs to the top ten. Sequenced: blood. These receptors all come from a man in his 70s in good health.

The chain joins TRBV20-1 to TRBJ2-1; TRBD1 agrees at 9 bases. This CDR3 is built from 19 residues. Germline lookup yields CDR1 DFQATT and CDR2 SNEGSKA (reference sequence). Germline trimming cut 3 bases from V and 7 bases from J; bases unmatched to any gene: 22. The CDR3 region is CSASPTEYVGQGVLNEQFF. The CDR3 coding sequence is TGCAGTGCTAGCCCTACTGAGTATGTGGGACAGGGAGTTTTGAATGAGCAGTTCTTC.

This clonotype was counted a few times. This chain uses TRBV12-3 or TRBV12-4 with TRBJ2-3; no reliable D call. V was shortened by 6 bases and J by 7 bases, with 11 bases between the two germline ends. CDR3 size: 12 residues. The CDR3 protein is CASRRIDYTQYF. CDR3 nucleotides: TGTGCCAGCAGGAGAATTGATTATACGCAGTATTTT.

The CDR3 DNA sequence: TGTGCCAGCAGATCGGGACTAGCGGGAGTTATGTGGGAGACCCAGTACTTC. Protein: CASRSGLAGVMWETQYF. This chain links TRBV6-1 with TRBJ2-5, with TRBD2 matching 14 bases. V gave up 6 bases and J gave up 5 bases; unmatched junction bases: 11. Per the germline V gene, CDR1 is MNHNS and CDR2 is SASEGT. This CDR3 is built from 17 residues.

The V gene is TRBV6-5, the J gene TRBJ2-2; 12 positions match TRBD1. The CDR3 contains 16 residues. From germline, CDR1 is MNHEY and CDR2 SVGAGI. V lost 6 bases to trimming and J lost 7 bases; unmatched junction nucleotides: 9. CDR3 loop: CASSRGDRGRRGELFF. DNA of the CDR3: TGTGCCAGCAGCCGGGGGGACAGGGGGCGTCGCGGGGAGCTGTTTTTT.

Concerning this clonotype itself: At one end, the junction sequence differs from germline, possibly due to a read error. The genes are TRBV2 and TRBJ2-5; D is ambiguous. Germline loops: CDR1 SNHLY, CDR2 FYNNEI. The CDR3 sequence is 14 residues long. The CDR3 spells CASRELTSQGTQYF. CDR3 DNA sequence: TGTGCCAGCAGGGAACTAACATCCCAAGGGACCCAGTACTTC.

The chain recombines TRBV7-9 with TRBJ2-1; D call uncertain. The better agreement between TRBJ2-5 and the DNA end casts doubt on the J call. In germline, CDR1 is SEHNR, CDR2 FQNEAQ (reference sequence). CDR3 size: 12 residues. The CDR3 sequence is CASHGFQETQYF. In nucleotides, the CDR3 is TGTGCGAGTCACGGGTTCCAAGAGACCCAGTACTTC.

V is TRBV10-3 and J is TRBJ2-1; TRBD1 is a possible D gene (6 bases). CDR1 is ENHRY, CDR2 SYGVKD, per germline. Trimming took 8 bases from V and 1 from J, leaving 9 bases between them. The CDR3 contains 13 residues. The CDR3 DNA follows: TGTGCCATCGGACAGACGTCCTACAATGAGCAGTTCTTC. This codes for CAIGQTSYNEQFF.

This clonotype was observed a handful of times. The chain has TRBV14 and TRBJ2-1, with D unclear. The CDR3 spans 14 residues. V was clipped by 0 bases and J by 6 bases, with 9 bases between them. CDR1 SGHDN and CDR2 FVKESK come from the germline V gene. CDR3 sequence: CASSQDLTPNEQFF. CDR3 nucleotide sequence: TGTGCCAGCAGCCAAGATTTAACACCCAATGAGCAGTTCTTC. The whole variable domain, remainder taken from reference TRBV14 and TRBJ2-1, is EAGVTQFPSHSVIEKGQTVTLRCDPISGHDNLYWYRRVMGKEIKFLLHFVKESKQDESGMPNNRFLAERTGGTYSTLKVQPAELEDSGVYFCASSQDLTPNEQFFGPGTRLTVL.

This clonotype was observed many times. V gene TRBV29-1 combines with J gene TRBJ2-7; 9 bases align to TRBD1. The ends lost 4 bases at V and 5 bases at J; junction bases unmatched: 3. The CDR3 contains 12 residues. Per the germline V gene, CDR1 is SQVTM and CDR2 is ANQGSEA. This CDR3 reads CSVGGTGNEQYF. In DNA form, the CDR3 reads TGCAGCGTTGGAGGGACAGGGAACGAGCAGTACTTC.

This clonotype occurred many times. One end of the junction is discordant with germline, which a read error may explain. The chain links TRBV12-3 or TRBV12-4 to TRBJ2-1; 9 nucleotides align to TRBD2. The CDR3 is 15 residues long. The CDR3 sequence: CASSRGGGAYNEQFF. In DNA form, the CDR3 reads TGCGCCAGCAGCCGGGGCGGGGGGGCTTACAATGAGCAGTTCTTC.

The chain combines TRBV6-6 with TRBJ1-1; possibly TRBD1 for D (5 bases). CDR1 and CDR2 from the germline V gene are MNHNY and SVGAGI (reference sequence). Trimming removed 6 bases at V and 4 bases at J, with 9 bases between. This CDR3 contains 12 residues. The CDR3 nucleotides read TGTGCCAGCAGCCCCGGGACCACTGAAGCTTTCTTT. It translates to CASSPGTTEAFF.

This clonotype was observed a handful of times. This chain connects TRBV20-1 to TRBJ1-2; 7 nucleotides match TRBD1. The CDR3 has 17 residues. V was clipped by 0 bases and J by 4 bases; unmatched bases: 14. Germline V gene data show CDR1 as DFQATT and CDR2 as SNEGSKA (reference sequence). The CDR3 sequence is CSARDQAGGTVGYGYTF. CDR3 sequence (DNA): TGCAGTGCTAGAGATCAAGCAGGGGGAACAGTGGGCTATGGCTACACCTTC.

The genes are TRBV15 and TRBJ2-1; maybe TRBD2 (5 bases). This CDR3 has 13 amino acids. CDR1 and CDR2 from the germline V gene are LNHNV and YYDKDF (reference sequence). V was cut by 0 bases and J by 7 bases, with 7 bases left in between. CDR3 in DNA: TGTGCCACCAGCAGAGATTGGAGGAATGAGCAGTTCTTC. It is translated as CATSRDWRNEQFF.

The chain employs TRBV30 and TRBJ2-3; D might be TRBD2 (6 bases). V lost 0 bases and J 4 bases, leaving 11 bases between the germline ends. This CDR3 region has 14 residues. CDR1 and CDR2 (germline): GTSNPN, SVGIG (reference sequence). The CDR3 loop reads CAWSVGGFPDTQYF. CDR3 nucleotides: TGTGCCTGGAGTGTTGGAGGGTTCCCAGATACGCAGTATTTT.

The CDR3 region is CASSPRAGGEAFF. In nucleotides, the CDR3 is TGTGCCAGCTCACCACGTGCGGGGGGCGAAGCTTTCTTT. The chain combines TRBV18 with TRBJ1-1; TRBD1 might be the D (6 bases). This CDR3 has 13 residues. In germline, CDR1 is KGHSH, CDR2 LQKENI. V lost 1 base and J 8 bases, leaving 11 bases between the germline ends.

The chain recombines TRBV20-1 with TRBJ2-6; no clear D. CDR1 DFQATT and CDR2 SNEGSKA come from the germline V gene (reference sequence). This CDR3 contains 15 residues. V was trimmed by 3 bases and J by 0 bases, leaving 9 bases between them. CDR3 nucleotide sequence: TGCAGTGCTAGTCCACTTCTCTCTGGGGCCAACGTCCTGACTTTC. Protein product: CSASPLLSGANVLTF.

The rearrangement joins TRBV18 to TRBJ2-7; D is undetermined. The germline V gene has CDR1 KGHSH and CDR2 LQKENI. Trimming shortened V by 8 bases and J by 3 bases, and 14 bases separated the two germline ends. The CDR3 loop spans 13 amino acids. The CDR3 sequence: CASQTDGRYEQYV. CDR3 in DNA: TGTGCCAGCCAAACTGACGGACGCTACGAGCAGTACGTC.

This clonotype has only a few counts. This chain connects TRBV14 to TRBJ2-5; a weak D match, TRBD1 (6 bases). The last part of the DNA fits TRBJ2-7 better; the J call may be wrong. CDR3 length equals 15 residues. Germline V lookup: CDR1 SGHDN, CDR2 FVKESK. CDR3 bases: TGTGCCAGCAGCCAAGGACAGGCGAGGACCTACGAGCAGTACTTC. Translation gives CASSQGQARTYEQYF.

This clonotype was seen more than once but under ten times. This chain connects TRBV20-1 to TRBJ2-3; D may be TRBD2 (5 bases). The germline V gene has CDR1 DFQATT and CDR2 SNEGSKA (reference sequence). The CDR3 loop spans 11 amino acids. This chain's CDR3 is CRPSSPREQYF. The CDR3 region has the DNA TGCAGACCTTCAAGCCCCCGGGAGCAGTATTTT.

This clonotype was detected only a few times. The J gene is TRBJ2-7, the V gene TRBV20-1, with 8 bases matching TRBD1. The length of the CDR3 is 16 residues. V lost 3 bases and J lost 1; bases outside the gene matches: 11. Germline CDR1 reads DFQATT; CDR2 reads SNEGSKA (reference sequence). The CDR3 nucleotides are TGCAGTGCTAGCCCTCGTGACACAGGGGGGTCCTACGAGCAGTACGTC. Its translation is CSASPRDTGGSYEQYV.